This T cell receptor beta chain emerged from a study of OX40 agonist ivuxolimab in advanced cancers. Study-wide context: While on treatment, patients had intravenous ivuxolimab at 0.01 to 10 mg/kg every 2 weeks.

Study-wide results and caveats: No determination was made of the antigen specificity of the expanded peripheral T cells. Relative to CD4+, CD8+ T cells held more expanded clones on average.

A word on this clone: Its specificity is unknown.

Only in-frame clones appear in the TCRdb table, and some are missing; sequencing was by immunoSEQ multiplex PCR. The table shows 30,000 or so clones, with roughly 90% occurring only once. This sample comprised CD4+ or CD8+ T cells sorted from blood, obtained in a trial of the OX40 agonist ivuxolimab. This clonotype was obtained from an adult with an advanced solid tumor such as melanoma, head and neck, liver or kidney cancer.

CDR3 sequence (DNA): TGCGCCAGCAGCGGCCTTACAGCGGTTGACGGTTCCACCATATATTTT. This codes for CASSGLTAVDGSTIYF. The rearrangement links TRBV5-1 to TRBJ1-3, with D unclear. In germline, CDR1 is SGHRS, CDR2 YFSETQ. The CDR3 is 16 residues long. Trimming shortened V by 4 bases and J by 9 bases, and 23 bases separated the two germline ends.